These T cell receptor beta chains were read from a single sample in a study of PD-L1 blockade in urothelial cancer. The assay was immunoSEQ multiplex PCR, and TCRdb's table has in-frame clones only and misses some. This sample yields some 53,000 clones, of which approximately 80% are seen a single time; over 3.5% belongs to the top ten. The source material was PBMCs, sampled around atezolizumab (anti-PD-L1) treatment. These receptors all come from a man in his sixties or seventies with urothelial cancer. CDR3s leave out the opening cysteine and the closing phenylalanine or tryptophan. The order of the fields is V gene, clone size, CDR3 protein. Not all rows give a size; the values are once, few, many and, for expanded clones, a class.

TRBV18,NA,ASSPGRPTYEQY
TRBV6-5,NA,ASSYSGLAAQETQY
TRBV19,NA,ATRGGPDTQY
TRBV7-9,NA,ASSFRQGRGNTIY
TRBV5-4,once,ASRPGQTSYEQY
TRBV27,NA,ASSSPTSGRNNEQF
TRBV19,NA,ASSRARTANQPQH
TRBV7-9,once,ASSPSALIAGNTIY
TRBV7-9,few,ASSPTGIDQPQH
TRBV19,NA,ASSIAYLNQPQH
TRBV15,NA,ATSNGGAIDEQF
TRBV20-1,NA,SAEGFGEQY
TRBV6-1,few,AGDRVGTGELF
TRBV7-2,once,ASSPGQGFNSPLH
TRBV29-1,NA,SVGTGGYTGELF
TRBV5-1,NA,ASLGTASSGANVLT